This entry lists 13 T cell receptor beta chains sequenced from one sample in a study of chemoradiotherapy in HPV16-positive cancers. Repertoires were generated with immunoSEQ multiplex PCR, while TCRdb's copy carries only in-frame clones and drops some. The data show 750 to 950 clones, with about 33% seen just once and more than 15% held by the top ten. The specimen was collected from a patient who underwent chemoradiotherapy. These receptors originate from a human donor with HPV-associated anogenital cancer.

This clone was recorded a few times. The CDR3 protein is CASNPDRPSYNEQFF. The CDR3 coding sequence is TGCGCCAGCAACCCGGACAGGCCGTCCTACAATGAGCAGTTCTTC. This sequence joins TRBV5-1 and TRBJ2-1; 7 bases fit TRBD1. Germline lookup yields CDR1 SGHRS and CDR2 YFSETQ. V dropped 6 bases and J dropped 1; count of bases not matched to a gene: 7. CDR3 length: 15 residues.

The chain recombines TRBV6-5 with TRBJ1-1; D uncertain. CDR3 length equals 11 residues. Germline V gene sequence: CDR1 MNHEY, CDR2 SVGAGI. V lost 5 bases and J 5 bases, leaving 6 bases between the germline ends. CDR3 amino acids: CASSHGTEAFF. In nucleotides, the CDR3 is TGTGCCAGCAGTCATGGGACTGAAGCTTTCTTT.

The chain has TRBV7-6 and TRBJ2-7; D is unresolved. In germline, CDR1 is SGHVS, CDR2 FNYEAQ. The CDR3 contains 13 residues. Trimming pared 4 bases from V and 3 bases from J, leaving 10 bases between. CDR3 region: CASSSGPNYEQYF. In DNA, the CDR3 is TGTGCCAGCAGCTCCGGACCGAACTACGAGCAGTACTTC.

This rearrangement joins TRBV6-1 to TRBJ1-2; D gene uncertain. Trimming took 5 bases from V and 3 from J, leaving 10 bases between them. CDR1 and CDR2 from the germline V gene are MNHNS and SASEGT. This CDR3 contains 13 residues. The CDR3 region is CASSPQQDYGYTF. Written as DNA, the CDR3 is TGTGCCAGCAGTCCTCAGCAGGACTATGGCTACACCTTC.

This chain connects TRBV11-2 to TRBJ1-5; D remains unclear. With 5 bases removed from V and 0 bases from J, the gap between germline ends came to 5 bases. The germline V gene has CDR1 SGHAT and CDR2 FQNNGV. The CDR3 is made up of 13 amino acids. The DNA for the CDR3 is TGTGCCAGCAGCCACGATAGCAATCAGCCCCAGCATTTT. It codes for CASSHDSNQPQHF. Full variable domain (missing parts from reference TRBV11-2 and TRBJ1-5): EAGVAQSPRYKIIEKRQSVAFWCNPISGHATLYWYQQILGQGPKLLIQFQNNGVVDDSQLPKDRFSAERLKGVDSTLKIQPAKLEDSAVYLCASSHDSNQPQHFGDGTRLSIL.

The sample holds a few counts of this clone. V and J are TRBV5-1 and TRBJ1-6, with a tentative D call TRBD1 (6 bases). Germline V lookup: CDR1 SGHRS, CDR2 YFSETQ. The V end was cut by 4 bases, the J end by 10 bases, with 15 bases between. The CDR3 is made up of 14 amino acids. The CDR3 sequence: CASSRSGGQSPLHF. For the CDR3, the DNA is TGCGCCAGCAGCCGGAGCGGGGGGCAATCACCCCTCCACTTT.

This clone has just a few counts. The chain has TRBV5-8 and TRBJ1-2; 8 nucleotides line up with TRBD1. V was clipped by 3 bases and J by 4 bases; unmatched bases: 5. The CDR3 runs 14 residues. The germline CDR1 and CDR2 sequences are SGHTS and YDEGEE. The CDR3 DNA reads TGTGCCAGCAGCTCTTTGACAGGGGTCTATGGCTACACCTTC. Translation gives CASSSLTGVYGYTF.

V usage is TRBV5-1 and J usage is TRBJ2-7; D not certain. The CDR3 runs 13 residues. Per the germline V gene, CDR1 is SGHRS and CDR2 is YFSETQ. The V and J ends lost 5 bases and 4 bases respectively, with 13 bases between them. This chain's CDR3 is CASRQDVGYEQYF. In nucleotides, the CDR3 is TGCGCCAGCAGGCAGGACGTAGGATACGAGCAGTACTTC.

The J gene is TRBJ2-3, the V gene TRBV30; tentatively, D is TRBD1 (6 bases). The germline gives CDR1 GTSNPN, CDR2 SVGIG (reference sequence). V lost 3 bases to trimming and J lost 0 bases, with 13 bases between them. The CDR3 is 15 residues long. CDR3 nucleotides: TGTGCCTGGAGCTCTGGACAGATAAGCACAGATACGCAGTATTTT. This translates into CAWSSGQISTDTQYF. Using reference TRBV30 and TRBJ2-3 for the parts outside the CDR3, the full variable domain is SQTIHQWPATLVQPVGSPLSLECTVEGTSNPNLYWYRQAAGRGLQLLFYSVGIGQISSEVPQNLSASRPQDRQFILSSKKLLLSDSGFYLCAWSSGQISTDTQYFGPGTRLTVL.

CDR3 coding DNA: TGTGCCAGCAGCTTAGATGGGGGGACGGGCACTGAAGCTTTCTTT. Amino acid sequence: CASSLDGGTGTEAFF. The rearrangement joins TRBV7-6 to TRBJ1-1; D perhaps matches TRBD1 (5 bases). The CDR3 is made up of 15 amino acids. Trimming removed 1 base from V and 4 bases from J, with 13 bases in between. CDR1 SGHVS and CDR2 FNYEAQ come from the germline V gene. The full variable domain, rest sourced from reference TRBV7-6 and TRBJ1-1, is GAGVSQSPRYKVTKRGQDVALRCDPISGHVSLYWYRQALGQGPEFLTYFNYEAQQDKSGLPNDRFSAERPEGSISTLTIQRTEQRDSAMYRCASSLDGGTGTEAFFGQGTRLTVV.

In this sample, this clone turned up a few times. The chain uses TRBV6-5 and TRBJ2-7; D remains ambiguous. The V end lost 2 bases, the J end lost 3 bases, and 5 bases lay between the germline ends. CDR3 length: 12 residues. Germline V CDR1 and CDR2: MNHEY, SVGAGI. The CDR3 loop reads CASSYPYYEQYF. In nucleotides, the CDR3 is TGTGCCAGCAGTTACCCCTACTACGAGCAGTACTTC.

This chain joins TRBV29-1 and TRBJ1-2; D is undetermined. V lost 2 bases and J lost 7, with 11 bases in between. The CDR3 consists of 12 residues. CDR1 SQVTM and CDR2 ANQGSEA come from the germline V gene. The CDR3 protein is CSVEFGLGGYTF. The CDR3, as DNA: TGCAGCGTTGAATTCGGGCTCGGTGGCTACACCTTC. Supplemented by reference TRBV29-1 and TRBJ1-2, the full variable domain reads SAVISQKPSRDICQRGTSLTIQCQVDSQVTMMFWYRQQPGQSLTLIATANQGSEATYESGFVIDKFPISRPNLTFSTLTVSNMSPEDSSIYLCSVEFGLGGYTFGSGTRLTVV.

CDR3 amino acids: CASSSLAGVDTGELFF. Here the CDR3 DNA reads TGTGCCAGCAGCTCCCTAGCGGGGGTGGACACCGGGGAGCTGTTTTTT. V is TRBV11-3 and J is TRBJ2-2; TRBD2 matches 10 bases. The CDR3 has 16 residues. The germline gives CDR1 SGHNT, CDR2 YENEEA. Unmatched junction bases numbered 5, after V lost 4 bases and J lost 3 bases.